This T cell receptor (beta chain) was found in a study of human T cells and chemical hapten exposure. Study results and limitations: Expanded TCRs produced significantly more large CDR3 similarity clusters than controls did.

Note on this clonotype: Its specificity is unknown.

Unique molecular identifiers were attached to individual cDNA molecules during library preparation. One entry per CDR3 protein, called by TCRdb with MiXCR from the RACE reads. Found here are some 60,000 distinct CDR3 sequences, 9.5% to 15% of them singletons; the top ten hold 2.4%. The time point denotes: patch test 3, about 24 weeks after DPC sensitization. Treatment specified: therapeutic diphenylcyclopropenone sensitization with weekly scalp DPC. Venepuncture was done earlier than the placement of each patch test. Blood, whole and unfractionated, served as the source for total RNA extraction. The CDR3 extends over 18 amino acids. Trimming at V came to 4 bases and at J to 0 bases, leaving 8 bases not matched to a gene. Germline V gives CDR1 SGHTA, CDR2 FQGNSA.

Source: whole blood, taken in connection with sensitization to the hapten diphenylcyclopropenone (DPC). The TCR was taken from a man younger than 40 with alopecia areata. Some clones in this sample may be carry-over from other donors' samples. The V call is TRBV7-2, the J call TRBJ2-3; 12 positions agree with TRBD2. The DNA for the CDR3 is TGTGCCAGCAGCTCCCGGACTAGCGGGATATCTAGCACAGATACGCAGTATTTT. It codes for CASSSRTSGISSTDTQYF.